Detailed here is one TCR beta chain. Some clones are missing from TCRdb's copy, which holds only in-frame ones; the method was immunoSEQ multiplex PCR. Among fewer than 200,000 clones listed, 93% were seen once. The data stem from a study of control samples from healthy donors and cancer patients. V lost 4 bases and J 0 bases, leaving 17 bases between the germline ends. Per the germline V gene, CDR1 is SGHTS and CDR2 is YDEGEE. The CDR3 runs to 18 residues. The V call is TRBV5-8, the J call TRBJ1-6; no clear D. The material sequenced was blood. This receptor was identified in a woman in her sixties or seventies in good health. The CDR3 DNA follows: TGTGCCAGCAGCGCCGGCGTTCGACATGTCTCCTATAATTCACCCCTCCACTTT. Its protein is CASSAGVRHVSYNSPLHF.